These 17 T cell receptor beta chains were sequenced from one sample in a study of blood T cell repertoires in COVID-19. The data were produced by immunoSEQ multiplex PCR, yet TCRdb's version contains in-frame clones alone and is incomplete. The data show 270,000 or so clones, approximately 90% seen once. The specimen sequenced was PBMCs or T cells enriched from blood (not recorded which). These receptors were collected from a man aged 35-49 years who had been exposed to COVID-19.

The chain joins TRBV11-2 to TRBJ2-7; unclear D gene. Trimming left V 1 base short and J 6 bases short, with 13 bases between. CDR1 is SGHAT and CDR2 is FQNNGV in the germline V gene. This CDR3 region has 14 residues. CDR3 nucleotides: TGTGCCAGCAGCTTAGTTGAACTTGGTGGCGAGCAGTACTTC. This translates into CASSLVELGGEQYF.

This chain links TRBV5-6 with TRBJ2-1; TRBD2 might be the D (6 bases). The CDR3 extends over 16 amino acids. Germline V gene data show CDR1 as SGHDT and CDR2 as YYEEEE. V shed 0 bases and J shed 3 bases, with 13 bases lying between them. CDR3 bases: TGTGCCAGCAGCTTGGAGGGAACTAGCTACTACAATGAGCAGTTCTTC. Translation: CASSLEGTSYYNEQFF.

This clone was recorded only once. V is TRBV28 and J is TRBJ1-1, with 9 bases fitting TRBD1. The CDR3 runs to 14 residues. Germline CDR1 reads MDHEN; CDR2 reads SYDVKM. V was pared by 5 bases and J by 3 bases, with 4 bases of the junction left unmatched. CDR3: CASSTQGAYTEAFF. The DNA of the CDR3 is TGTGCCAGCAGTACACAGGGGGCTTACACTGAAGCTTTCTTT.

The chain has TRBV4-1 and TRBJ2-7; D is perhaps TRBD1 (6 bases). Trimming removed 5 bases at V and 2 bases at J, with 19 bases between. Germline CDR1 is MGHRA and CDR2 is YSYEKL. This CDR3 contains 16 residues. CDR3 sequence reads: CASSTQTGIGTYEQYF. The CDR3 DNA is TGCGCCAGCAGCACCCAGACAGGAATAGGAACCTACGAGCAGTACTTC.

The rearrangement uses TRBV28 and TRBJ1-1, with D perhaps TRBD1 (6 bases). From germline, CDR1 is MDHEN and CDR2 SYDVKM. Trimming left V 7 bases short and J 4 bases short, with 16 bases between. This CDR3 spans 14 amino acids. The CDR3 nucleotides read TGTGCCAGCAAGTATGGGGGCGCCGGCACTGAAGCTTTCTTT. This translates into CASKYGGAGTEAFF.

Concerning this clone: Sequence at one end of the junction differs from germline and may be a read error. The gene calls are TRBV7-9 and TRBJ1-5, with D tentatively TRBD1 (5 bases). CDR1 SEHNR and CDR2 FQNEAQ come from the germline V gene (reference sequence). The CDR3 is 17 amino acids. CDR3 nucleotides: TGTGCCAGCAGCCCCGAATCGGGGGGATTTAGCGATCAGCCCCAGCATTTT. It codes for CASSPESGGFSDQPQHF.

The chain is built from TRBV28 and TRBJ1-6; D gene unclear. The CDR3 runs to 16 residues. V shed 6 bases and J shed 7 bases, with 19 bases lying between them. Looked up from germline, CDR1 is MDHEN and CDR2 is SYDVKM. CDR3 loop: CASSPLGSGWNSPLHF. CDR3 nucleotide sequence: TGTGCCAGCAGCCCATTAGGTTCGGGTTGGAATTCACCCCTCCACTTT.

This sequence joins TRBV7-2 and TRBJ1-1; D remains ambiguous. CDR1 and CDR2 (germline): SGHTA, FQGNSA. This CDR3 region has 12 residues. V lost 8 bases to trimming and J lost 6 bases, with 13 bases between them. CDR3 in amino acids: CASEGLRPEAFF. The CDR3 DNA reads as TGTGCCAGCGAAGGACTTAGGCCTGAAGCTTTCTTT.

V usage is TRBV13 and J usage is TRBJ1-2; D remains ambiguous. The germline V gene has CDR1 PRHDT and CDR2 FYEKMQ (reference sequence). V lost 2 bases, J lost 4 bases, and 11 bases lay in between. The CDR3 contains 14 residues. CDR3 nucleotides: TGTGCCAGCAGCTTACGTACAGCTCTCTATGGCTACACCTTC. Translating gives CASSLRTALYGYTF.

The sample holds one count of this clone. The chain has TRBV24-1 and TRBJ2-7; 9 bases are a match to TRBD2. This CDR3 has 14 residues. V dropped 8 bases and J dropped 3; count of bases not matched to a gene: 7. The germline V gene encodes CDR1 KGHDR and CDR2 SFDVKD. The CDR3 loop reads CATNMREGLYEQYF. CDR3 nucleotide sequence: TGTGCCACCAACATGCGGGAGGGCCTCTACGAGCAGTACTTC.

The CDR3 coding sequence is TGTGCCAGCAGCGCAACAGGGTACGAGCAGTACTTC. It yields the protein CASSATGYEQYF. This rearrangement joins TRBV7-9 to TRBJ2-7; possible D gene TRBD1, 6 bases. Germline CDR1 SEHNR, CDR2 FQNEAQ (reference sequence). The V gene lost 5 bases and the J gene lost 4 bases, with 9 bases spanning the gap. The CDR3 loop spans 12 amino acids.

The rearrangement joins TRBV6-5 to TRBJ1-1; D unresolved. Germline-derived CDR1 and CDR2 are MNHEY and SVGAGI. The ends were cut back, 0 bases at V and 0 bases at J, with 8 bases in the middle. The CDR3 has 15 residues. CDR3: CASSYSGGLNTEAFF. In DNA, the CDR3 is TGTGCCAGCAGTTACTCTGGCGGCTTGAACACTGAAGCTTTCTTT.

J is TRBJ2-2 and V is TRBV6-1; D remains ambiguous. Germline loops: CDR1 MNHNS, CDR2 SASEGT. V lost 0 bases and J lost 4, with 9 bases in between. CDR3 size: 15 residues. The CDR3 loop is CASSEALRSTGELFF. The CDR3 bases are TGTGCCAGCAGTGAAGCGCTCAGGTCCACCGGGGAGCTGTTTTTT.

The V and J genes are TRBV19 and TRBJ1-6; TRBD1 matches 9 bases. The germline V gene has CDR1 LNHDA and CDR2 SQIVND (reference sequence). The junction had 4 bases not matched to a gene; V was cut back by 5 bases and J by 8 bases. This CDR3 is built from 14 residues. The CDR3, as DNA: TGTGCCAGTAGTTCACAGGGGGCGGATTCACCCCTCCACTTT. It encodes CASSSQGADSPLHF. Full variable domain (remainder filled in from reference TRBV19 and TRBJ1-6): DGGITQSPKYLFRKEGQNVTLSCEQNLNHDAMYWYRQDPGQGLRLIYYSQIVNDFQKGDIAEGYSVSREKKESFPLTVTSAQKNPTAFYLCASSSQGADSPLHFGNGTRLTVT.

The CDR3 bases are TGCAGTGCTAGCTCGGGGGAAGCTTTCTTT. It specifies CSASSGEAFF. The J gene is TRBJ1-1, the V gene TRBV20-1; D not certain. CDR1 DFQATT and CDR2 SNEGSKA come from the germline V gene (reference sequence). CDR3 length equals 10 residues. Trimming removed 3 bases from V and 8 bases from J, with 7 bases in between.

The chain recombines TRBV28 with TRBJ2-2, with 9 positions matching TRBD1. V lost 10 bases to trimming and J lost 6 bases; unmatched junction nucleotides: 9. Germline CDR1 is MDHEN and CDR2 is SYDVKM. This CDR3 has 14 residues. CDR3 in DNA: TGTGCCACCCTGGGACAGGGATATCCCGGGGAGCTGTTTTTT. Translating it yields CATLGQGYPGELFF. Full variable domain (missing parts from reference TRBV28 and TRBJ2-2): DVKVTQSSRYLVKRTGEKVFLECVQDMDHENMFWYRQDPGLGLRLIYFSYDVKMKEKGDIPEGYSVSREKKERFSLILESASTNQTSMYLCATLGQGYPGELFFGEGSRLTVL.

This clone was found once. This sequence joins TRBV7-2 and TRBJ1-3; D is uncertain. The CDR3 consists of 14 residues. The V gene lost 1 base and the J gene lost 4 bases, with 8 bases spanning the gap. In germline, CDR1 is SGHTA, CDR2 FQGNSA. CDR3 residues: CASSLDPGGNTIYF. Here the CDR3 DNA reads TGTGCCAGCAGCTTAGATCCGGGGGGAAACACCATATATTTT.